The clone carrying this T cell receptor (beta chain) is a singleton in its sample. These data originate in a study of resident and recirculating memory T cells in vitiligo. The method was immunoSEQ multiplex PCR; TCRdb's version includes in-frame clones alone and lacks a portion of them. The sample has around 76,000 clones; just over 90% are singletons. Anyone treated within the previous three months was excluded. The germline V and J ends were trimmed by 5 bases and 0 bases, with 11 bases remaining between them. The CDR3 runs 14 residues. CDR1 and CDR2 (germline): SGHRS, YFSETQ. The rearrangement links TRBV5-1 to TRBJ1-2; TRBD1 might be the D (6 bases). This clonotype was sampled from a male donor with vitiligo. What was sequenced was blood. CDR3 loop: CASRSGTTNYGYTF. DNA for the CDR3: TGCGCCAGCAGGTCCGGGACAACTAACTATGGCTACACCTTC.